Below, 30 T cell receptor beta chains from the same sample are listed, as sequenced in a study of Ad26.COV2.S vaccination and SARS-CoV-2 variants (dated by TCRdb to about 2021). The library relied on the immunoSEQ multiplex PCR assay. The table comes from immuneACCESS by way of TCRdb, which keeps in-frame sequences with V and J called. Part of the clones is missing from these tables; in studies checked, under half for an unresolved V gene and the rest for unknown reasons. The sample table holds roughly 700,000 clones, of which roughly 90% were seen once. The ten largest clones capture around 1.4% of the sample. What the treatment or condition label conveys for this sample: about 20 received Ad26.COV2.S at low or high dose, single or two shots; 5 received placebo; per-sample allocation not given. Repertoires of vaccine and placebo recipients were sequenced from samples collected on day 63 after the first injection.

Material: peripheral blood, obtained in a trial of Ad26.COV2.S vaccine versus placebo. Receptors originate from a person aged 18-65 years who received the Ad26.COV2.S COVID-19 vaccine or a placebo.

V and J are TRBV4-1 and TRBJ1-4; D is unresolved. The CDR3 spans 15 residues. Germline assignment: CDR1 MGHRA and CDR2 YSYEKL. The germline V and J ends were trimmed by 1 base and 8 bases, with 14 bases remaining between them. The CDR3 protein is CASSQGGRVGEKLFF. The CDR3 nucleotides are TGCGCCAGCAGCCAAGGAGGACGGGTGGGAGAAAAACTGTTTTTT.

This clone was picked up one time. This chain uses TRBV7-3 with TRBJ2-2; TRBD2 might be the D (5 bases). The CDR3 is 14 amino acids. Trimming took 2 bases from V and 7 from J, leaving 11 bases between them. Germline CDR1 and CDR2: SGHTA and FQGTGA. CDR3 loop: CASSLSREGGELFF. CDR3 bases: TGTGCCAGCAGCTTATCGAGAGAGGGCGGGGAGCTGTTTTTT.

This clone was recorded once. V usage is TRBV4-3 and J usage is TRBJ1-2; the match to TRBD1 covers 7 bases. J was trimmed by 8 bases and V by 2 bases; bases with no gene match: 14. There are 16 residues in the CDR3. Germline values: CDR1 LGHNA, CDR2 YSLEER. The CDR3 loop reads CASSQTRDSQGAGYTF. The CDR3 DNA follows: TGCGCCAGCAGCCAAACCCGGGACAGCCAAGGCGCCGGCTACACCTTC.

V usage is TRBV27 and J usage is TRBJ2-7; no reliable D call. Trimming removed 3 bases at V and 2 bases at J, with 11 bases between. Germline-derived CDR1 and CDR2 are MNHEY and SMNVEV (reference sequence). This CDR3 is 14 amino acids long. The CDR3 is CASSFSTGPYEQYF. Here the CDR3 DNA reads TGTGCCAGCAGTTTTTCAACCGGGCCCTACGAGCAGTACTTC.

This chain connects TRBV7-9 to TRBJ2-5, with D perhaps TRBD1 (6 bases). Per the germline V gene, CDR1 is SEHNR and CDR2 is FQNEAQ (reference sequence). The CDR3 runs 15 residues. Trimming took off 7 bases at V and 5 bases at J, with 20 bases between the two ends. In nucleotides, the CDR3 is TGTGCCAGCACCCGCGCGGTGGGGCAGGGGGAGACCCAGTACTTC. It codes for CASTRAVGQGETQYF. The complete variable domain, with remaining parts taken from reference TRBV7-9 and TRBJ2-5, reads DTGVSQNPRHKITKRGQNVTFRCDPISEHNRLYWYRQTLGQGPEFLTYFQNEAQLEKSRLLSDRFSAERPKGSFSTLEIQRTEQGDSAMYLCASTRAVGQGETQYFGPGTRLLVL.

This sequence joins TRBV4-1 and TRBJ2-7; the match to TRBD1 covers 7 bases. The CDR3 runs 15 residues. CDR1 and CDR2 (germline): MGHRA, YSYEKL. With V trimmed by 4 bases and J by 2 bases, 8 bases remained unmatched. The CDR3 loop reads CASSRTGTVPYEQYF. For the CDR3, the DNA is TGCGCCAGCAGCCGAACCGGGACAGTTCCCTACGAGCAGTACTTC.

This clone appeared once. V usage is TRBV3-1 (or the pseudogene TRBV3-2) and J usage is TRBJ2-1; the D is unclear. Between the trimmed V and J ends, which lost 0 bases and 3 bases, there was a span of 6 bases. In germline, CDR1 is LGHDT, CDR2 YNNKEL (reference sequence). This CDR3 has 14 amino acids. CDR3 sequence (DNA): TGTGCCAGCAGCCAAGATGACTTCTACAATGAGCAGTTCTTC. Its protein is CASSQDDFYNEQFF.

This clone was seen more than once but under ten times. The rearrangement joins TRBV4-1 to TRBJ2-2; no reliable D call. In germline, CDR1 is MGHRA, CDR2 YSYEKL. This CDR3 has 14 residues. The V end lost 5 bases, the J end lost 1 base, and 8 bases lay between the germline ends. The CDR3 reads CASSFGRNTGELFF. DNA of the CDR3: TGCGCCAGCAGCTTCGGGCGGAACACCGGGGAGCTGTTTTTT.

The V gene is TRBV6-1, the J gene TRBJ1-5; no definite D call. CDR1 is MNHNS, CDR2 SASEGT, per germline. The V end was cut by 2 bases, the J end by 0 bases, with 8 bases between. The CDR3 runs to 15 residues. In DNA, the CDR3 is TGTGCCAGCAGTGAAAGCATAATTAGCAATCAGCCCCAGCATTTT. It codes for CASSESIISNQPQHF.

This sequence joins TRBV13 and TRBJ1-1; D is ambiguous. The CDR3 covers 14 residues. Germline V CDR1 and CDR2: PRHDT, FYEKMQ (reference sequence). The V end lost 0 bases, the J end lost 4 bases, and 9 bases lay between the germline ends. Here the CDR3 DNA reads TGTGCCAGCAGCTTAGGGGGCTGGGGCACTGAAGCTTTCTTT. Translating gives CASSLGGWGTEAFF.

A few counts support this clone. J is TRBJ2-7 and V is TRBV15, with 9 bases matching TRBD1. Germline V gene sequence: CDR1 LNHNV, CDR2 YYDKDF (reference sequence). The CDR3 totals 17 residues. Unmatched junction bases numbered 11, after V lost 3 bases and J lost 2 bases. The CDR3 sequence: CATSSESPDRGPYEQYF. The DNA for the CDR3 is TGTGCCACCAGCAGCGAATCCCCGGACAGGGGACCCTACGAGCAGTACTTC.

The gene calls are TRBV27 and TRBJ2-1, with 8 bases identical to TRBD2. V lost 6 bases and J lost 4; bases outside the gene matches: 8. The CDR3 loop spans 15 amino acids. Germline values: CDR1 MNHEY, CDR2 SMNVEV (reference sequence). The CDR3 DNA reads TGTGCCAGCAGATTCGGAGCGGGAGTTTACAATGAGCAGTTCTTC. Protein sequence: CASRFGAGVYNEQFF.

The J gene is TRBJ2-1, the V gene TRBV10-3, with TRBD2 as a possible D gene (6 bases). The CDR3 totals 16 residues. Germline CDR1 reads ENHRY; CDR2 reads SYGVKD. V lost 0 bases to trimming and J lost 4 bases, with 13 bases between them. The CDR3 coding sequence is TGTGCCATCAGTGAGTCGTTAGACGCGGGATACAATGAGCAGTTCTTC. It codes for CAISESLDAGYNEQFF.

There are a few counts of this clone. This chain links TRBV7-9 with TRBJ2-1, with a weak D call TRBD1 (5 bases). V was shortened by 7 bases and J by 4 bases, with 20 bases between the two germline ends. The CDR3 contains 16 residues. The germline CDR1 and CDR2 sequences are SEHNR and FQNEAQ (reference sequence). CDR3 in amino acids: CASTLGVPETYNEQFF. The CDR3, as DNA: TGTGCCAGCACCCTAGGGGTCCCAGAAACTTACAATGAGCAGTTCTTC. Full variable domain (missing parts from reference TRBV7-9 and TRBJ2-1): DTGVSQNPRHKITKRGQNVTFRCDPISEHNRLYWYRQTLGQGPEFLTYFQNEAQLEKSRLLSDRFSAERPKGSFSTLEIQRTEQGDSAMYLCASTLGVPETYNEQFFGPGTRLTVL.

The chain employs TRBV10-3 and TRBJ2-7; unclear D gene. The CDR3 covers 11 residues. Trimming stripped 2 bases from V and 12 bases from J, with 11 bases between. Germline lookup yields CDR1 ENHRY and CDR2 SYGVKD. In DNA, the CDR3 is TGTGCCATCAGTGAGACGTCTCTCGTGTACTTC. It encodes CAISETSLVYF.

This clone was observed a handful of times. The CDR3 sequence: CASSFKVEGNTEAFF. CDR3 nucleotide sequence: TGTGCCAGCAGCTTCAAGGTGGAGGGGAACACTGAAGCTTTCTTT. The chain employs TRBV7-3 and TRBJ1-1, with unresolved D. The CDR3 has 15 amino acids. CDR1 and CDR2 from the germline V gene are SGHTA and FQGTGA. The V end was cut by 3 bases, the J end by 1 base, with 12 bases between. Filled out from reference TRBV7-3 and TRBJ1-1, the complete variable domain reads GAGVSQTPSNKVTEKGKYVELRCDPISGHTALYWYRQSLGQGPEFLIYFQGTGAADDSGLPNDRFFAVRPEGSVSTLKIQRTERGDSAVYLCASSFKVEGNTEAFFGQGTRLTVV.

This clone was seen a single time. The genes are TRBV27 and TRBJ2-7; D possibly corresponds to TRBD2 (6 bases). This CDR3 spans 19 amino acids. The germline V gene encodes CDR1 MNHEY and CDR2 SMNVEV (reference sequence). V shed 5 bases and J shed 2 bases, with 28 bases lying between them. This CDR3 is CASSLSGTYPERMTYEQYF. The CDR3 coding sequence is TGTGCCAGCAGTCTTTCCGGGACTTATCCAGAAAGGATGACCTACGAGCAGTACTTC.

V and J are TRBV6-1 and TRBJ2-1; possible D gene TRBD2, 7 bases. With 3 bases removed from V and 7 bases from J, the gap between germline ends came to 16 bases. The CDR3 is 15 amino acids. Per germline, CDR1 MNHNS and CDR2 SASEGT. The CDR3 DNA is TGTGCCAGCAGTGAGAGAGGGAGGGGGACGAATGAGCAGTTCTTC. Translating gives CASSERGRGTNEQFF.

V gene TRBV24-1 combines with J gene TRBJ1-1, with D uncertain. This CDR3 region has 13 residues. Germline values: CDR1 KGHDR, CDR2 SFDVKD. V was shortened by 7 bases and J by 1 base, with 9 bases between the two germline ends. The CDR3 is CATRTPGNTEAFF. In DNA, the CDR3 is TGTGCCACCAGGACCCCAGGGAACACTGAAGCTTTCTTT.

V is TRBV6-5 and J is TRBJ2-7; D is possibly TRBD1 (5 bases). Trimming shortened V by 8 bases and J by 0 bases, and 11 bases separated the two germline ends. CDR1 is MNHEY, CDR2 SVGAGI, per germline. This CDR3 is 13 amino acids long. CDR3 bases: TGTGCCAGCCGACAGAGAAGCTCCTACGAGCAGTACTTC. It is translated as CASRQRSSYEQYF.

The V and J genes are TRBV18 and TRBJ2-7; 7 bases are a match to TRBD2. Germline V lookup: CDR1 KGHSH, CDR2 LQKENI. The CDR3 has 15 amino acids. Germline trimming cut 0 bases from V and 12 bases from J; bases unmatched to any gene: 14. The CDR3 here is CASSPPGGGRLASYF. The CDR3 region has the DNA TGTGCCAGCTCACCACCGGGGGGAGGGCGACTAGCCTCGTACTTC.

Only one count was recorded for this clone. The rearrangement links TRBV3-1 (or the pseudogene TRBV3-2) to TRBJ1-2, with 8 positions matching TRBD1. With 8 bases clipped from V and 3 bases from J, the junction kept 8 bases outside the gene matches. Germline V gene sequence: CDR1 LGHDT, CDR2 YNNKEL (reference sequence). This CDR3 spans 14 amino acids. This CDR3 is CASLGQGNYYGYTF. CDR3 in DNA: TGTGCCAGCCTCGGACAGGGAAACTACTATGGCTACACCTTC.

The chain employs TRBV7-9 and TRBJ2-5; D gene ambiguous. The germline gives CDR1 SEHNR, CDR2 FQNEAQ (reference sequence). V was clipped by 2 bases and J by 5 bases, with 15 bases between them. The CDR3 has 15 residues. The CDR3 protein is CASSLWFGIGETQYF. CDR3 nucleotide sequence: TGTGCCAGCAGCTTATGGTTCGGAATCGGTGAGACCCAGTACTTC.

The chain carries TRBV5-4 and TRBJ2-4; TRBD2 agrees at 11 bases. The CDR3 contains 16 residues. V shed 3 bases and J 0 bases; nucleotides not matched to a gene: 2. The germline V gene encodes CDR1 SGHNT and CDR2 YYREEE (reference sequence). In DNA form, the CDR3 reads TGTGCCAGCAGCTGGGGGACTAGCGGAGCCAAAAACATTCAGTACTTC. This sequence encodes CASSWGTSGAKNIQYF.

The rearrangement uses TRBV30 and TRBJ1-4; D remains ambiguous. The CDR3 is 14 residues long. V gave up 0 bases and J gave up 5 bases, with 10 bases separating them. Germline-derived CDR1 and CDR2 are GTSNPN and SVGIG (reference sequence). The CDR3 coding sequence is TGTGCCTGGAGTGTATTACAGCAAAATGAAAAACTGTTTTTT. Its protein product is CAWSVLQQNEKLFF.

The V call is TRBV2, the J call TRBJ1-2; D gene uncertain. The germline V gene encodes CDR1 SNHLY and CDR2 FYNNEI. V was trimmed by 5 bases and J by 0 bases, leaving 4 bases between them. This CDR3 is 12 amino acids long. CDR3 coding DNA: TGTGCCAGCAGTACAGCTAACTATGGCTACACCTTC. The encoded protein is CASSTANYGYTF.

The chain recombines TRBV4-1 with TRBJ1-4, with D perhaps TRBD1 (6 bases). Trimming took 6 bases from V and 5 from J, leaving 13 bases between them. The CDR3 extends over 14 amino acids. Germline assignment: CDR1 MGHRA and CDR2 YSYEKL. This CDR3 is CASRGQIENEKLFF. The CDR3 DNA reads as TGCGCCAGCAGAGGACAGATAGAGAATGAAAAACTGTTTTTT.

This sequence joins TRBV5-4 and TRBJ1-6; 9 positions agree with TRBD1. V dropped 3 bases and J dropped 1; count of bases not matched to a gene: 2. Germline V gene lookup returns CDR1 SGHNT and CDR2 YYREEE (reference sequence). The CDR3 contains 16 residues. The CDR3 bases are TGTGCCAGCAGCTGGGGACAGGGTTCCTATAATTCACCCCTCCACTTT. Amino acid sequence: CASSWGQGSYNSPLHF.

V usage is TRBV29-1 and J usage is TRBJ1-3; D is unclear. This CDR3 spans 12 amino acids. The ends were cut back, 2 bases at V and 0 bases at J, with 2 bases in the middle. Germline V gene data show CDR1 as SQVTM and CDR2 as ANQGSEA. The CDR3 DNA reads as TGCAGCGTTGAAACCTCTGGAAACACCATATATTTT. Translating gives CSVETSGNTIYF.

J is TRBJ1-2 and V is TRBV20-1; D ambiguous. The CDR3 extends over 11 amino acids. Trimming stripped 4 bases from V and 3 bases from J, with 6 bases between. Per the germline V gene, CDR1 is DFQATT and CDR2 is SNEGSKA (reference sequence). The CDR3 nucleotides are TGCAGTGCTAAGGGCGACTATGGCTACACCTTC. Translating it yields CSAKGDYGYTF.